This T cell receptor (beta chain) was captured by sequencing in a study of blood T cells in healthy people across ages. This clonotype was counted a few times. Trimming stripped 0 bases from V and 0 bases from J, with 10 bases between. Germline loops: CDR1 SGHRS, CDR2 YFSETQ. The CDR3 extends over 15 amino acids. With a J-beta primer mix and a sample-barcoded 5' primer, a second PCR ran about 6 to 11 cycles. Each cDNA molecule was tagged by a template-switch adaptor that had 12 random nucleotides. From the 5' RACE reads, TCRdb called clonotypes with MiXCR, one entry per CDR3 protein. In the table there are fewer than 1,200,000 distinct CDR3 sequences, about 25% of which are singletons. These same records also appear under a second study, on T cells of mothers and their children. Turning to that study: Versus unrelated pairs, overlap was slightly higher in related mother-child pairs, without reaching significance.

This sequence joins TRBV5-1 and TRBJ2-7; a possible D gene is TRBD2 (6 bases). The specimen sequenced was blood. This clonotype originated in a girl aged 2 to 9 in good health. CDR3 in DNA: TGCGCCAGCAGCTTGGGTGGGAGGTACTCCTACGAGCAGTACTTC. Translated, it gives CASSLGGRYSYEQYF.